Presented here are 8 T cell receptor beta chains from one specimen sequenced in a study of T cell repertoires in cytomegalovirus infection. TCRdb re-called the reads with MiXCR, one entry per CDR3 protein. The table records a few hundred thousand distinct CDR3 sequences, roughly a third of them present only once. These receptors are not linked to any known antigen. Sequenced here: cultured PBMCs, sampled from culture after CMV antigen stimulation. The receptor set was obtained from a human donor in good health (CMV status not recorded). Some clones in this sample may be carry-over from other donors' samples.

This clonotype was picked up a small number of times. The V and J genes are TRBV6-2 or TRBV6-3 and TRBJ2-2, with D possibly matching TRBD1 (5 bases). This CDR3 spans 14 amino acids. Between the trimmed V and J ends, which lost 2 bases and 6 bases, there was a span of 10 bases. Looked up from germline, CDR1 is MNHEY and CDR2 is SVGEGT. Here the CDR3 reads CASSYLRGAGELFF. The CDR3 DNA is TGTGCCAGCAGTTACCTTAGGGGCGCCGGGGAGCTGTTTTTT.

This clonotype was picked up one time. The rearrangement joins TRBV11-2 to TRBJ1-2, with D perhaps TRBD1 (5 bases). Germline CDR1 reads SGHAT; CDR2 reads FQNNGV. The CDR3 loop spans 14 amino acids. V lost 5 bases to trimming and J lost 4 bases, with 14 bases between them. CDR3 DNA: TGTGCCAGCAGCCCGTCCGGGACCTTCTATGGCTACACCTTC. Protein: CASSPSGTFYGYTF.

This clonotype came up a few times. The genes are TRBV28 and TRBJ2-7, with 12 bases aligning to TRBD1. J lost 6 bases, V lost 10 bases, and 7 bases had no gene match. The CDR3 is made up of 13 amino acids. CDR1 is MDHEN and CDR2 is SYDVKM in the germline V gene. CDR3 in DNA: TGTGCCAACAAGGGACAGGGGGCTGGCGAGCAGTACTTC. It is translated as CANKGQGAGEQYF.

This clonotype was seen repeatedly, ten times or more. The CDR3 bases are TGTGCCAGCAGTTTAGCGGGACTAGGCGGTGAGCAGTTCTTC. It codes for CASSLAGLGGEQFF. The chain carries TRBV12-3 or TRBV12-4 and TRBJ2-1, with 8 positions matching TRBD2. The V and J ends lost 0 bases and 9 bases, in that order; junction bases with no gene match: 4. The CDR3 spans 14 residues.

There are a few counts of this clonotype. CDR3 protein: CSVEGPSYEQYF. CDR3 sequence (DNA): TGCAGCGTTGAGGGACCGAGCTACGAGCAGTACTTC. The rearrangement uses TRBV29-1 and TRBJ2-7; possibly TRBD1 or TRBD2 for D (5 bases each). This CDR3 comprises 12 residues. Germline V gene data show CDR1 as SQVTM and CDR2 as ANQGSEA. V dropped 3 bases and J dropped 3 bases, with 9 bases sitting between them.

CDR3 loop: CAISAGQDFSGANVLTF. CDR3 nucleotides: TGTGCCATCAGTGCGGGACAGGACTTCTCTGGGGCCAACGTCCTGACTTTC. The V call is TRBV10-3, the J call TRBJ2-6; TRBD1 matches at 8 bases. Unmatched junction bases numbered 5, after V lost 4 bases and J lost 0 bases. This CDR3 comprises 17 residues. In germline, CDR1 is ENHRY, CDR2 SYGVKD.

The chain has TRBV20-1 and TRBJ2-4; D is uncertain. The CDR3 is 16 amino acids. The germline V gene encodes CDR1 DFQATT and CDR2 SNEGSKA (reference sequence). V was cut by 0 bases and J by 0 bases, with 12 bases left in between. CDR3 sequence reads: CSARDWTGLAKNIQYF. The CDR3 bases are TGCAGTGCTAGAGATTGGACCGGATTAGCCAAAAACATTCAGTACTTC.

J is TRBJ1-2 and V is TRBV7-2, with TRBD1 as a possible D gene (5 bases). Germline assignment: CDR1 SGHTA and CDR2 FQGNSA. Trimming removed 4 bases at V and 8 bases at J, with 14 bases between. This CDR3 is built from 13 residues. The CDR3 is CASSSAQGAGYTF. CDR3 nucleotides: TGTGCCAGCAGCTCCGCCCAGGGCGCGGGCTACACCTTC.